The 14 T cell receptor beta chains given below trace back to one sample, sequenced in a study of cytomegalovirus exposure and HLA in healthy donors. Vbeta (60) and Jbeta (13) primers were used in the PCR. Clones were read by immunoSEQ multiplex PCR, and TCRdb kept only the in-frame ones, dropping some. Of 97,000 or so clones listed, around 78% are singletons. The sample was PBMCs. Receptors originate from a man aged 35 to 55 in good health and CMV-seronegative.

The CDR3, as DNA: TGTGCCAGCAGCAAATCCCCCGGGACAGTGAACACTGAAGCTTTCTTT. As protein: CASSKSPGTVNTEAFF. The rearrangement joins TRBV21-1 to TRBJ1-1; TRBD1 is the table's D call and was not checked against the DNA. TRBV21-1 is a listed pseudogene. The CDR3 is 16 residues long.

This chain joins TRBV5-1 and TRBJ2-5; 8 nucleotides match TRBD1. Per germline, CDR1 SGHRS and CDR2 YFSETQ. Germline trimming cut 0 bases from V and 9 bases from J; bases unmatched to any gene: 7. CDR3 length: 14 amino acids. This chain's CDR3 is CASSLVQGALAQYF. The CDR3 DNA reads as TGCGCCAGCAGCTTGGTCCAGGGGGCTTTGGCCCAGTACTTC.

This clone was counted a single time. The CDR3 bases are TGTGCCAGCAGCCCGGGACAAACTAATGAAAAACTGTTTTTT. Encoded protein: CASSPGQTNEKLFF. The chain links TRBV9 to TRBJ1-4; TRBD1 might be the D (6 bases). The germline V and J ends were trimmed by 4 bases and 1 base, with 8 bases remaining between them. CDR3 size: 14 residues. Germline V lookup: CDR1 SGDLS, CDR2 YYNGEE.

This clone appeared a few times. The chain couples TRBV2 to TRBJ2-2; the D gene is possibly TRBD1 (5 bases). The V and J ends lost 9 bases and 5 bases respectively, with 13 bases between them. In germline, CDR1 is SNHLY, CDR2 FYNNEI. CDR3 size: 13 residues. For the CDR3, the DNA is TGTGCCAGAGCAGGGATAGGGACCGGGGAGCTGTTTTTT. This translates into CARAGIGTGELFF.

The rearrangement links TRBV4-3 to TRBJ1-4; D is unclear. This CDR3 has 13 amino acids. Germline lookup yields CDR1 LGHNA and CDR2 YSLEER. The germline V and J ends were trimmed by 4 bases and 3 bases, with 6 bases remaining between them. The CDR3 DNA is TGCGCCAGCAGCCTGACTTCTAATGAAAAACTGTTTTTT. Translating it yields CASSLTSNEKLFF.

This chain uses TRBV25-1 with TRBJ1-2; D ambiguous. The V gene's germline CDR1 is MGHDK and CDR2 SYGVNS. This CDR3 spans 18 amino acids. V lost 9 bases and J lost 2, with 28 bases in between. In DNA, the CDR3 is TGTGCCAGTCAACCCGGGGAGCCCAGCTACGATCTAAACTATGGCTACACCTTC. Translated: CASQPGEPSYDLNYGYTF.

This chain connects TRBV19 to TRBJ1-1; TRBD1 agrees at 8 bases. Germline values: CDR1 LNHDA, CDR2 SQIVND (reference sequence). This CDR3 is built from 14 residues. J lost 9 bases, V lost 11 bases, and 17 bases had no gene match. The CDR3 loop is CAVVTSTGGIKAFF. Here the CDR3 DNA reads TGTGCCGTCGTCACTTCTACAGGGGGAATTAAAGCTTTCTTT.

V and J are TRBV4-3 and TRBJ1-1, with a possible D match to TRBD1 (6 bases). This CDR3 comprises 17 residues. V was clipped by 4 bases and J by 0 bases, with 18 bases between them. CDR1 and CDR2 from the germline V gene are LGHNA and YSLEER. CDR3 sequence reads: CASSRTRTDDLNTEAFF. For the CDR3, the DNA is TGCGCCAGCAGCCGAACTCGGACAGACGATTTGAACACTGAAGCTTTCTTT.

V usage is TRBV18 and J usage is TRBJ2-7, with 9 bases fitting TRBD1. In germline, CDR1 is KGHSH, CDR2 LQKENI. Trimming took 0 bases from V and 3 from J; bases not matched to a gene: 3. CDR3 size: 15 residues. The DNA for the CDR3 is TGTGCCAGCTCACCACCCGGACAGGGGAACTACGAGCAGTACTTC. Its protein product is CASSPPGQGNYEQYF.

The chain links TRBV12-5 to TRBJ2-5, with D tentatively TRBD2 (6 bases). Germline V lookup: CDR1 LGHNT, CDR2 FRNRAP. V lost 1 base and J 3 bases, leaving 6 bases between the germline ends. The CDR3 spans 13 residues. CDR3 DNA sequence: TGTGCTAGTGGTTTGGCGGGGGAAGAGACCCAGTACTTC. This gives the protein CASGLAGEETQYF. The variable domain in full, completed from reference TRBV12-5 and TRBJ2-5, reads DARVTQTPRHKVTEMGQEVTMRCQPILGHNTVFWYRQTMMQGLELLAYFRNRAPLDDSGMPKDRFSAEMPDATLATLKIQPSEPRDSAVYFCASGLAGEETQYFGPGTRLLVL.

The V and J genes are TRBV7-6 and TRBJ2-1; TRBD1 agrees at 11 bases. This CDR3 has 14 amino acids. Germline lookup yields CDR1 SGHVS and CDR2 FNYEAQ. V dropped 5 bases and J dropped 15; count of bases not matched to a gene: 12. CDR3 DNA sequence: TGTGCCAGCAGCGCCCTCGGGGGGACAGGGGGTACGTTCTTC. Protein product: CASSALGGTGGTFF.

The genes are TRBV7-9 and TRBJ1-2; D unresolved. V lost 5 bases and J 1 base, leaving 11 bases between the germline ends. The CDR3 runs 14 residues. Germline CDR1 reads SEHNR; CDR2 reads FQNEAQ (reference sequence). CDR3 protein: CASSPYVSNYGYTF. The CDR3 coding sequence is TGTGCCAGCAGCCCCTATGTGAGTAACTATGGCTACACCTTC.

The genes are TRBV5-8 and TRBJ1-1; possible D gene TRBD1, 5 bases. Germline CDR1 is SGHTS and CDR2 is YDEGEE. V was pared by 1 base and J by 0 bases, with 13 bases between. The CDR3 consists of 16 residues. The CDR3 region is CASSLWPGGLNTEAFF. In DNA, the CDR3 is TGTGCCAGCAGCTTGTGGCCTGGGGGGTTGAACACTGAAGCTTTCTTT.

V usage is TRBV7-3 and J usage is TRBJ2-2; maybe TRBD2 (5 bases). CDR3 length equals 17 residues. Germline lookup yields CDR1 SGHTA and CDR2 FQGTGA. Trimming removed 5 bases at V and 0 bases at J, with 16 bases between. This CDR3 is CASSRNPGNANTGELFF. The DNA of the CDR3 is TGTGCCAGCAGCCGCAACCCGGGAAACGCGAACACCGGGGAGCTGTTTTTT.